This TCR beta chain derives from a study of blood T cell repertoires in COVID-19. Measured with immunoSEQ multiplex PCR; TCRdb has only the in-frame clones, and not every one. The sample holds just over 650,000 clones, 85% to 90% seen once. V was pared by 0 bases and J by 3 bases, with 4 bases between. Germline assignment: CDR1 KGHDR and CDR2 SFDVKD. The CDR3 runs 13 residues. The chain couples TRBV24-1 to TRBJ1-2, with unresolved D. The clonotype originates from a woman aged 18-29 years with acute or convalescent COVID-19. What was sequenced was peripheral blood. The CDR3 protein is CATSDLLYYGYTF. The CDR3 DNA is TGTGCCACCAGTGATTTGCTATACTATGGCTACACCTTC.